The 20 T cell receptor beta chains presented below share a single source sample, sequenced in a study of shared clonotypes between healthy human individuals. Sequencing used immunoSEQ multiplex PCR; TCRdb keeps in-frame clones, though not all of them. The table has some 1,400,000 clones, roughly 97% seen once. Material: naive CD4+ T cells sorted from blood. The subset was: CD45RA+ positively selected. The receptors were gathered from a young man in good health.

V is TRBV5-4 and J is TRBJ2-7; 7 nucleotides align to TRBD1. J was trimmed by 3 bases and V by 4 bases; bases with no gene match: 10. Germline loops: CDR1 SGHNT, CDR2 YYREEE (reference sequence). This CDR3 comprises 15 residues. CDR3 nucleotides: TGTGCCAGCAGCAGCCGGGACAGAGTAATCTACGAGCAGTACTTC. Translating gives CASSSRDRVIYEQYF.

For the CDR3, the DNA is TGTGCCAGTGGAAATCAGGGATCTGGGGCCAACGTCCTGACTTTC. This encodes CASGNQGSGANVLTF. This chain uses TRBV19 with TRBJ2-6; D might be TRBD1 (5 bases). The CDR3 spans 15 residues. V gave up 8 bases and J gave up 1 base, with 12 bases separating them. Germline assignment: CDR1 LNHDA and CDR2 SQIVND (reference sequence).

The chain couples TRBV2 to TRBJ2-2; D not resolved. Germline lookup yields CDR1 SNHLY and CDR2 FYNNEI. The CDR3 contains 15 residues. V was shortened by 1 base and J by 8 bases, with 14 bases between the two germline ends. The CDR3 region is CASSEVTHLPGELFF. The CDR3 nucleotides read TGTGCCAGCAGTGAAGTCACTCATCTCCCTGGGGAGCTGTTTTTT. Filled out from reference TRBV2 and TRBJ2-2, the complete variable domain reads EPEVTQTPSHQVTQMGQEVILRCVPISNHLYFYWYRQILGQKVEFLVSFYNNEISEKSEIFDDQFSVERPDGSNFTLKIRSTKLEDSAMYFCASSEVTHLPGELFFGEGSRLTVL.

The chain combines TRBV9 with TRBJ2-2, with TRBD2 matching 9 bases. CDR1 is SGDLS and CDR2 is YYNGEE in the germline V gene. This CDR3 contains 15 residues. V was clipped by 3 bases and J by 6 bases; unmatched bases: 6. The CDR3 protein is CASSALGTSPGELFF. The CDR3 DNA reads TGTGCCAGCAGCGCGCTTGGGACTAGCCCCGGGGAGCTGTTTTTT.

J is TRBJ2-3 and V is TRBV28, with no clear D. This CDR3 spans 12 amino acids. Between the trimmed V and J ends, which lost 5 bases and 6 bases, there was a span of 9 bases. Germline V lookup: CDR1 MDHEN, CDR2 SYDVKM. The CDR3 loop is CASSAIYDTQYF. The CDR3 nucleotides read TGTGCCAGCAGTGCGATATATGATACGCAGTATTTT.

The chain recombines TRBV30 with TRBJ2-3; 14 bases agree with TRBD2. The V gene's germline CDR1 is GTSNPN and CDR2 SVGIG (reference sequence). V was clipped by 4 bases and J by 11 bases; unmatched bases: 8. The CDR3 length is 14 residues. CDR3 nucleotide sequence: TGTGCCTGGACCATCGGGACTAGCGGGAGTGAGCAGTATTTT. Translation: CAWTIGTSGSEQYF.

The sample holds one count of this clone. This chain joins TRBV28 and TRBJ1-5, with 7 bases lining up with TRBD1. The CDR3 length is 13 residues. The V gene end was trimmed by 6 bases and the J gene end by 4 bases; junction bases not matched to a gene: 3. The germline gives CDR1 MDHEN, CDR2 SYDVKM. CDR3 sequence: CASRGTANQPQHF. Written as DNA, the CDR3 is TGTGCCAGCAGGGGGACAGCAAATCAGCCCCAGCATTTT.

The rearrangement links TRBV27 to TRBJ2-4, with TRBD1 as a possible D gene (6 bases). Trimming took 6 bases from V and 2 from J, leaving 14 bases between them. Germline values: CDR1 MNHEY, CDR2 SMNVEV (reference sequence). This CDR3 is 15 amino acids long. The CDR3, as DNA: TGTGCCAGCAGCCGACAGCAGGGGCCCAAAAACATTCAGTACTTC. Its translation: CASSRQQGPKNIQYF.

A note on this clone: Other DNA variants within this sample encode the same CDR3. The chain combines TRBV18 with TRBJ1-1; D ambiguous. With 0 bases removed from V and 1 base from J, the gap between germline ends came to 6 bases. Germline V gene data show CDR1 as KGHSH and CDR2 as LQKENI. This CDR3 has 14 residues. CDR3 sequence (DNA): TGTGCCAGCTCACCACCAGGAGGGAACACTGAAGCTTTCTTT. Its translation is CASSPPGGNTEAFF.

The gene calls are TRBV5-4 and TRBJ2-7, with 11 positions matching TRBD2. The CDR3 runs 15 residues. The V gene's germline CDR1 is SGHNT and CDR2 YYREEE (reference sequence). The V and J ends lost 4 bases and 3 bases, in that order; junction bases with no gene match: 6. CDR3 sequence reads: CASSATSGIIYEQYF. The CDR3 nucleotides are TGTGCCAGCAGCGCGACTAGCGGGATTATCTACGAGCAGTACTTC.

This clone was detected only once. This sequence joins TRBV6-5 and TRBJ2-6; D is unresolved. The V gene's germline CDR1 is MNHEY and CDR2 SVGAGI. Trimming removed 8 bases at V and 0 bases at J, with 8 bases between. The CDR3 runs 14 residues. CDR3 DNA sequence: TGTGCCAGCCAGGTCCTCTCTGGGGCCAACGTCCTGACTTTC. Protein sequence: CASQVLSGANVLTF.

On this clone: Other DNA sequences from this sample encode an identical CDR3 as well. The chain has TRBV28 and TRBJ2-7; D gene unclear. The CDR3 extends over 12 amino acids. Trimming shortened V by 1 base and J by 2 bases, and 3 bases separated the two germline ends. Germline CDR1 and CDR2: MDHEN and SYDVKM. This CDR3 reads CASSLSAYEQYF. The CDR3 coding sequence is TGTGCCAGCAGTTTATCAGCCTACGAGCAGTACTTC.

This chain connects TRBV9 to TRBJ2-7; TRBD2 agrees at 10 bases. The J segment lost 3 bases and the V segment lost 5 bases, leaving 8 bases of the junction unmatched. The CDR3 covers 15 residues. CDR1 is SGDLS, CDR2 YYNGEE, per germline. The CDR3 DNA reads as TGTGCCAGCAGGAAACAGACTAGCGGGTTCTACGAGCAGTACTTC. It specifies CASRKQTSGFYEQYF.

The gene calls are TRBV27 and TRBJ2-7, with 8 positions matching TRBD1. This CDR3 has 16 amino acids. V lost 4 bases, J lost 7 bases, and 15 bases stayed unmatched. Germline assignment: CDR1 MNHEY and CDR2 SMNVEV (reference sequence). In DNA form, the CDR3 reads TGTGCCAGCAGTTCACCCTCCCGGGACAGGTATAAGGAGCAGTACTTC. This sequence encodes CASSSPSRDRYKEQYF.

This rearrangement joins TRBV2 to TRBJ2-7, with 9 nucleotides matching TRBD1. Germline CDR1 SNHLY, CDR2 FYNNEI. The CDR3 is 14 residues long. V shed 3 bases, J shed 1 base, and the junction held 1 base outside the gene matches. CDR3: CASSDGTGSYEQYF. CDR3 nucleotide sequence: TGTGCCAGCAGTGACGGGACAGGGTCCTACGAGCAGTACTTC. The full variable domain, in which reference TRBV2 and TRBJ2-7 provide the parts outside the CDR3, is EPEVTQTPSHQVTQMGQEVILRCVPISNHLYFYWYRQILGQKVEFLVSFYNNEISEKSEIFDDQFSVERPDGSNFTLKIRSTKLEDSAMYFCASSDGTGSYEQYFGPGTRLTVT.

The J gene is TRBJ2-1, the V gene TRBV27, with 16 bases matching TRBD2. The V and J ends lost 6 bases and 8 bases, in that order; junction bases with no gene match: 16. Germline CDR1 is MNHEY and CDR2 is SMNVEV (reference sequence). The CDR3 runs to 19 residues. CDR3 in amino acids: CASSPARIPGLAGGDEQFF. The CDR3 DNA follows: TGTGCCAGCAGCCCCGCACGGATACCGGGACTAGCGGGAGGGGATGAGCAGTTCTTC.

CDR3 DNA sequence: TGTGCCAGCAGCTTGGGGAGGAGGGACAGACACACCGGGGAGCTGTTTTTT. It is translated as CASSLGRRDRHTGELFF. The chain combines TRBV5-4 with TRBJ2-2; TRBD1 is a possible D gene (7 bases). Trimming stripped 0 bases from V and 3 bases from J, with 15 bases between. The germline V gene encodes CDR1 SGHNT and CDR2 YYREEE (reference sequence). This CDR3 comprises 17 residues. The whole variable domain, filled in from reference TRBV5-4 and TRBJ2-2, reads ETGVTQSPTHLIKTRGQQVTLRCSSQSGHNTVSWYQQALGQGPQFIFQYYREEENGRGNFPPRFSGLQFPNYSSELNVNALELDDSALYLCASSLGRRDRHTGELFFGEGSRLTVL.

Only one count was recorded for this clone. The chain combines TRBV2 with TRBJ1-5, with D maybe TRBD1 (5 bases). Germline assignment: CDR1 SNHLY and CDR2 FYNNEI. CDR3 size: 13 residues. The germline V and J ends were trimmed by 6 bases and 5 bases, with 11 bases remaining between them. CDR3: CASSGRVYQPQHF. In DNA form, the CDR3 reads TGTGCCAGCAGCGGCAGGGTCTATCAGCCCCAGCATTTT.

This clone showed up just once. The chain couples TRBV5-1 to TRBJ2-2; perhaps TRBD1 as D (6 bases). Trimming removed 2 bases from V and 4 bases from J, with 12 bases in between. This CDR3 has 15 amino acids. Germline V gene lookup returns CDR1 SGHRS and CDR2 YFSETQ. The CDR3 nucleotides are TGCGCCAGCAGCTTTGAGGCAGGGGCCACCGGGGAGCTGTTTTTT. This translates into CASSFEAGATGELFF.

V usage is TRBV5-1 and J usage is TRBJ2-1; 10 bases align to TRBD2. The CDR3 has 19 residues. Germline V CDR1 and CDR2: SGHRS, YFSETQ. V shed 0 bases, J shed 3 bases, and the junction held 12 bases outside the gene matches. DNA of the CDR3: TGCGCCAGCAGCTTGGGGACCGGGACTAGCGTCCTAAACTACAATGAGCAGTTCTTC. It yields the protein CASSLGTGTSVLNYNEQFF.